This T cell receptor beta chain was captured in a study of blood T cell repertoires in COVID-19. Study background: In each case, the material was cDNA or gDNA derived from T cells, B-cell-depleted T cells, or PBMCs.

Unmatched junction bases numbered 9, after V lost 9 bases and J lost 2 bases. This CDR3 spans 15 amino acids. From germline, CDR1 is LNHDA and CDR2 SQIVND (reference sequence). Participants were placed into cohorts based on the clinical history they reported. Donors in Cohort 3 who had recovered were those with two negative PCRs, healthcare professional clearance, or resolution of their symptoms. Assay used: immunoSEQ multiplex PCR; TCRdb lists only in-frame clones, some missing. Of 350,000 or so clones listed, roughly 90% were seen once; the top ten hold under 1.3%. Material: PBMCs or T cells enriched from blood (not recorded which). V usage is TRBV19 and J usage is TRBJ2-2; the match to TRBD1 covers 7 bases. This clonotype was obtained from a woman in her 30s who had recovered from COVID-19. As DNA, the CDR3 is TGTGCCAGCGACCGGACAGGAAGAAACACCGGGGAGCTGTTTTTT. Translation gives CASDRTGRNTGELFF.